This T cell receptor (beta chain) appears in the sequencing data of a study of CD8 T cells in ankylosing spondylitis. Each CDR3 protein gets one entry after TCRdb re-called the 5' RACE reads with MiXCR. In the table there are approximately 240,000 distinct CDR3 sequences, 20% to 30% of which are singletons. CDR1 and CDR2 from the germline V gene are MNHNS and SASEGT. V was shortened by 6 bases and J by 10 bases, with 21 bases between the two germline ends. The CDR3 has 15 amino acids. The rearrangement joins TRBV6-1 to TRBJ1-4; TRBD1 might be the D (6 bases). The sequencing input was blood, either unsorted or a sorted T cell fraction (not recorded which). The clonotype originates from a male donor with ankylosing spondylitis or in good health (not recorded which). The CDR3 loop is CASRPQTGALGKLFF. CDR3 bases: TGTGCCAGCAGACCCCAGACAGGTGCCCTTGGAAAACTGTTTTTT.